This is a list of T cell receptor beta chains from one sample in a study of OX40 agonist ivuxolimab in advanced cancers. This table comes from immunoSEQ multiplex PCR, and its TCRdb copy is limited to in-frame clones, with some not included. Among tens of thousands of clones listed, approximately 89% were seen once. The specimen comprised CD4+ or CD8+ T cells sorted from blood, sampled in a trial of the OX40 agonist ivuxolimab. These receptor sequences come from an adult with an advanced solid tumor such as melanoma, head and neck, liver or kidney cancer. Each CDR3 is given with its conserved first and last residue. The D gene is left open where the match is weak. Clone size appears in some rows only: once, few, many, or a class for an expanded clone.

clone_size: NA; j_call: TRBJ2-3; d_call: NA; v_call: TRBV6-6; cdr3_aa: CASRLAGSRRVDTQYF; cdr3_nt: TGTGCCAGCAGACTTGCGGGGAGTCGTAGGGTAGATACGCAGTATTTT
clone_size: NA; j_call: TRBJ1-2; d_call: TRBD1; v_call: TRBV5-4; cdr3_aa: CASSVQGANYGYTF; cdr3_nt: TGTGCCAGCAGCGTCCAGGGGGCGAACTATGGCTACACCTTC
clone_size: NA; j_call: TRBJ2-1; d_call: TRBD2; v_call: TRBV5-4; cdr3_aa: CASSFSGASYNEQFF; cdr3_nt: TGTGCCAGCAGCTTTAGCGGGGCCTCGTACAATGAGCAGTTCTTC
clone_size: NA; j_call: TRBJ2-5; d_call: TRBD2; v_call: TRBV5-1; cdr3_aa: CASSRTLAGDQETQYF; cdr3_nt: TGCGCCAGCAGCCGGACACTAGCGGGGGACCAAGAGACCCAGTACTTC
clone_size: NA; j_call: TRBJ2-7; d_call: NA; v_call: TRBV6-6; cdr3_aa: CASRDVGEQYF; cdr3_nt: TGTGCCAGCAGGGACGTGGGCGAGCAGTACTTC
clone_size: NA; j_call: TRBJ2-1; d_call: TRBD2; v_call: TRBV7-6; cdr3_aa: CASSPRTSGVRSYNEQFF; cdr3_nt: TGTGCCAGCAGCCCCAGGACTAGCGGGGTAAGGTCCTACAATGAGCAGTTCTTC
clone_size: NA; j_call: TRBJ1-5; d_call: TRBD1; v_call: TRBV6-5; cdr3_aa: CASSRWTGGDQPQHF; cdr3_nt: TGTGCCAGCAGTAGATGGACAGGGGGCGACCAGCCCCAGCATTTT
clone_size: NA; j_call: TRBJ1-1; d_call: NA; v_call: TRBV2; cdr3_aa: CANLRGAGSTEAFF; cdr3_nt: TGTGCCAACCTAAGAGGGGCGGGGAGCACTGAAGCTTTCTTT
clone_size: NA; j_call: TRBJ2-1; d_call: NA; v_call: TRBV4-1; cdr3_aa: CASSQDPDTSSYNEQFF; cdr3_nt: TGCGCCAGCAGCCAAGATCCCGATACTAGCTCCTACAATGAGCAGTTCTTC
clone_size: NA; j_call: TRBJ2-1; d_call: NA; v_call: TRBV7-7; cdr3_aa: CASSLALSQGVSYEQFF; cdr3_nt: TGTGCTAGCAGCTTAGCCCTTTCACAGGGAGTAAGTTATGAGCAGTTCTTC
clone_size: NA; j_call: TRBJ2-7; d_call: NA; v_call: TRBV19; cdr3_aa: CASRSSGSASYEQYF; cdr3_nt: TGTGCCAGTAGATCAAGCGGGTCGGCCTCCTACGAGCAGTACTTC
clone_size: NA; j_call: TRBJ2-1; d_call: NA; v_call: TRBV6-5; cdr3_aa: CASIGSSRNEQFF; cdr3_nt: TGTGCCAGCATCGGGTCGTCAAGGAATGAGCAGTTCTTC
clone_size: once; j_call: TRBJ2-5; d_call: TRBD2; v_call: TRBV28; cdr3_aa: CASSLGEGKTQYF; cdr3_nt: TGTGCCAGCAGCCTAGGGGAGGGGAAGACCCAGTACTTC
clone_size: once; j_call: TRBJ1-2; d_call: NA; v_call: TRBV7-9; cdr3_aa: CASSLGRTVDYGYTF; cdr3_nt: TGTGCCAGCAGCTTAGGTAGGACAGTTGACTATGGCTACACCTTC
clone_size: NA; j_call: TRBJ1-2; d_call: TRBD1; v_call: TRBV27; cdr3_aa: CASSTTGTGVSYTF; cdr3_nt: TGTGCCAGCAGTACAACCGGGACAGGGGTTAGCTACACCTTC
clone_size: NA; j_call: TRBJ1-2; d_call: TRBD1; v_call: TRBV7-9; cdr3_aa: CASSPGQGTLSNYGYTF; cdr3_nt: TGTGCCAGCAGCCCCGGACAGGGGACGCTCTCTAACTATGGCTACACCTTC
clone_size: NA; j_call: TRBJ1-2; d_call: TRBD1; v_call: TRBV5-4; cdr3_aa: CASSIGTGYYGYTF; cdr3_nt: TGTGCCAGCAGCATAGGGACAGGGTACTATGGCTACACCTTC
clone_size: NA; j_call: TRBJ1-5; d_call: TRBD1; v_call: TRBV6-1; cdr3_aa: CASIMGDSSNQPQHF; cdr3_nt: TGTGCCAGCATCATGGGGGACAGTTCTAATCAGCCCCAGCATTTT
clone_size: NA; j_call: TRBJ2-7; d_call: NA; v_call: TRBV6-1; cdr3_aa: CASSGGTTSYEQYF; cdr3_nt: TGTGCCAGCAGTGGAGGAACAACTTCCTACGAGCAGTACTTC
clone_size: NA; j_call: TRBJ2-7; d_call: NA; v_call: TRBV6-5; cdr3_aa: CASSYLGAKYEQYF; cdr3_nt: TGTGCCAGCAGTTACTTGGGGGCTAAGTACGAGCAGTACTTC
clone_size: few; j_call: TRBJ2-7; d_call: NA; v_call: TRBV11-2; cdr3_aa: CASSKWLEQYF; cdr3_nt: TGTGCCAGCAGCAAGTGGCTAGAGCAGTACTTC
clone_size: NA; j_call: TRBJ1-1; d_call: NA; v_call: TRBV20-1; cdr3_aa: CSAEMNTEAFF; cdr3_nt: TGCAGTGCGGAGATGAACACTGAAGCTTTCTTT
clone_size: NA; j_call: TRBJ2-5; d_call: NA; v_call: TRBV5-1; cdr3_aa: CASSPGNPQETQYF; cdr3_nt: TGCGCCAGCAGCCCAGGGAACCCTCAAGAGACCCAGTACTTC
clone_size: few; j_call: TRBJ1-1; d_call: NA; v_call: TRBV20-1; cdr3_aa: CSASHGEKAFF; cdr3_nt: TGCAGTGCTAGTCACGGAGAAAAAGCTTTCTTT
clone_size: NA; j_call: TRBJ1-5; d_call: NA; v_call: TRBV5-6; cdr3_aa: CASSSYGAGSNQPQHF; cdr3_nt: TGTGCCAGCAGCTCGTACGGTGCAGGGAGCAATCAGCCCCAGCATTTT
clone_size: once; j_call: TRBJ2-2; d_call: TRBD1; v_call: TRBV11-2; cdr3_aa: CASSLNEHRGPGELFF; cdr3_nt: TGTGCCAGCAGCTTAAACGAGCACAGGGGGCCCGGGGAGCTGTTTTTT
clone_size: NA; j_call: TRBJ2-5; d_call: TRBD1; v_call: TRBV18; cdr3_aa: CASSPPRDRWAKETQYF; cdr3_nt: TGTGCCAGCTCACCACCGCGGGACAGGTGGGCCAAAGAGACCCAGTACTTC
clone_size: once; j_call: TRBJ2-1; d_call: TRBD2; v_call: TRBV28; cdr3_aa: CASNSPASGGNNEQFF; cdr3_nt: TGTGCCAGCAACTCCCCAGCGAGCGGGGGGAACAATGAGCAGTTCTTC
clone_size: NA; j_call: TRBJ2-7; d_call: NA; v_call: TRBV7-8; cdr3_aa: CASSLATSYEQYF; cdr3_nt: TGTGCCAGCAGCTTAGCGACAAGTTACGAGCAGTACTTC
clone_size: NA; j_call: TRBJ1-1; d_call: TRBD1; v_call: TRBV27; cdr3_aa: CASSLQGGVTEAFF; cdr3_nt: TGTGCCAGCAGCCTCCAGGGGGGGGTCACTGAAGCTTTCTTT
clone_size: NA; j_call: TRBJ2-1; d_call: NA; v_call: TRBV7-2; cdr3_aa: CASSPSGKNNEQFF; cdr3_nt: TGTGCCAGCAGCCCATCAGGCAAGAACAATGAGCAGTTCTTC
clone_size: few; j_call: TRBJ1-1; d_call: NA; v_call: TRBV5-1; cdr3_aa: CASSWGGPNTEAFF; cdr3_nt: TGCGCCAGCAGCTGGGGGGGGCCGAACACTGAAGCTTTCTTT
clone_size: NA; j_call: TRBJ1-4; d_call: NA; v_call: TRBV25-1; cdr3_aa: CASRGRGEGEKLFF; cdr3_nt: TGTGCCAGCAGGGGACGGGGGGAAGGAGAAAAACTGTTTTTT
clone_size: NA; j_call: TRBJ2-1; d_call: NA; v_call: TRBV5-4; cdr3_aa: CASSLGGPTRNNEQFF; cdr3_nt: TGTGCCAGCAGCTTGGGGGGGCCTACAAGGAACAATGAGCAGTTCTTC
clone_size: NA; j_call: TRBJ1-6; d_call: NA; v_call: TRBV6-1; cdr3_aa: CASGLGDSPLHF; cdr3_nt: TGTGCCAGCGGTCTAGGCGATTCACCCCTCCACTTT
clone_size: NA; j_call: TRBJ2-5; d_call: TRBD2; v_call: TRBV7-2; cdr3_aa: CASSQKPYRSGGAIETQYF; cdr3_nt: TGTGCCAGCAGCCAAAAACCGTATCGGAGCGGGGGGGCCATAGAGACCCAGTACTTC
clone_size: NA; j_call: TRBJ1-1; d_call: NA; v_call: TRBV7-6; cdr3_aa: CASSLAEGQSEAFF; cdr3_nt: TGTGCCAGCAGCTTAGCGGAGGGGCAAAGTGAAGCTTTCTTT
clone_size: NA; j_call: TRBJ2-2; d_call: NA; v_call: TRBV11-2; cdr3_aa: CASSRSRDTGELFF; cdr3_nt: TGTGCCAGCAGCCGCTCGAGGGACACCGGGGAGCTGTTTTTT
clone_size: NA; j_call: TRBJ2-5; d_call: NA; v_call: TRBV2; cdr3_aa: CASVRLAYQETQYF; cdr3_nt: TGTGCCAGCGTAAGACTGGCCTACCAAGAGACCCAGTACTTC
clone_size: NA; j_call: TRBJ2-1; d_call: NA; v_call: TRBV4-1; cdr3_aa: CASSQGGGRGGSYNEQFF; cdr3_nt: TGCGCCAGCAGCCAAGGAGGCGGCAGGGGGGGCTCCTACAATGAGCAGTTCTTC
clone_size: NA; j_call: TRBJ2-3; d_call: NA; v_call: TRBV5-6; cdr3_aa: CASTSDRTRASTDTQYF; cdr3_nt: TGTGCCAGCACCTCTGACAGAACGCGTGCTAGCACAGATACGCAGTATTTT